This T cell receptor (beta chain) was found in a study of T cell clonotyping in hematopoietic cell transplantation (dated by TCRdb to the early 2020s). At the level of the whole study: A total of 110 to 150 blood samples were collected in the study from 35 to 45 consecutive transplant recipients and their related donors. Patients were recruited between September 2015 and 2017 and followed until September 2020 or death. Beyond this particular receptor, the publication reports: Only a small fraction of recipient repertoires overlapped donor repertoires, with over 95% appearing de novo at the given depth. Donor and pretransplant recipient Inverse Simpson Index values predicted broader posttransplant TCR repertoire diversity. Recipient TCR diversity fell after transplant, with pathologically expanded clonotypes rising progressively from day 30 to day 180. Sample size was limited, and cells were not sorted, so CD4 and CD8 repertoire contributions could not be separated.

With the immunoSEQ assay, which is a bias-controlled multiplex PCR relying on V- and J-specific primers, TCR beta CDR3 regions were amplified from genomic DNA. A proprietary barcode and Illumina adapter sequences were added to the CDR3 amplicons in a second PCR step. An Illumina MiSeq instrument was used to sequence the CDR3 libraries. Processing in the source paper ran as follows. Export and quality control were performed with immunoSEQ Analyzer 3.0, and downstream analyses were performed with R Bioconductor and Immunarch. Only productive rearrangements in the normalized downsampled data set went into calculating the repertoire metrics. Pathologically expanded clonotypes were defined as those larger than 5 templates in the normalized cohort. The Inverse Simpson Index was used to measure repertoire diversity. The non-normalized data set was used for CMV-specificity analyses so that all clonotypes could be captured. As stored in TCRdb, this immuneACCESS dataset retains in-frame rearrangements with V and J assigned. A fraction of the clones does not appear; measured against another copy, unresolved V genes explain less than half of the discrepancy, and the remainder lacks a known reason. V, J and clone size were drawn from that table, and D and trimming were deduced from the DNA. A total of under 10,000 clones appear in this sample, about 90% of them only once. The leading ten clones occupy over 35% of the sample.

The sample's time point label, decoded: 180 days after allo-HCT. Recipient blood was collected about 28 days before transplant and at days 30, 100 and 180 after transplant. Nuclei Lysis Solution was used to extract genomic DNA from fresh or cryopreserved unfractionated peripheral blood mononuclear cells. V trim: 0 bases; J trim: 5 bases; unmatched bases: 10. Taken from the germline V gene, the CDR1 and CDR2 loops are SGDLS and YYNGEE. The CDR3 goes from the cysteine to the phenylalanine over 16 residues. The DNA shown is the 48-base CDR3, in frame from base 1. This clone was observed a single time. Its antigen is currently not known. No base qualities exist here, and no much larger clone lies one base off it.

The sample in question was PBMCs, obtained 180 days after allogeneic stem cell transplant. The chain links TRBV9 with TRBJ2-5; 7 bases in the junction line up with TRBD2. The clonotype was recovered from a human patient who had an allogeneic stem cell transplant, so the T cells may come from the graft donor. The donor label of this sample is uncertain. Some clones in this sample may be carry-over from other donors' samples. This receptor carries the CDR3 CASSVGATSYSETQYF. The DNA is as follows: TGTGCCAGCAGCGTAGGTGCGACTAGCTACAGCGAGACCCAGTACTTC.